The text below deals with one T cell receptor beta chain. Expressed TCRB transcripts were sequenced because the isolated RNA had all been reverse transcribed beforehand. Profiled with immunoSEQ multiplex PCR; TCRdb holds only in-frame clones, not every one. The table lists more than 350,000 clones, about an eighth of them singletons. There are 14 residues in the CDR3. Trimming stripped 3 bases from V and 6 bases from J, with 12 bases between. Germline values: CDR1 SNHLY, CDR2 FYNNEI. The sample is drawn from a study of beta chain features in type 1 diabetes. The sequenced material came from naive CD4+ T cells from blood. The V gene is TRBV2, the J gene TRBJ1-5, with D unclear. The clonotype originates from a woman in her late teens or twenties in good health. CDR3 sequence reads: CASSEGDLGQPQHF. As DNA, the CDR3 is TGTGCCAGCAGTGAGGGCGATTTGGGTCAGCCCCAGCATTTT.